One and the same sample provided the 32 T cell receptor beta chains below, sequenced in a study of blood T cells in healthy people across ages. A J-beta primer mix and a sample-barcoded 5' primer were used in a second PCR of roughly 6 to 11 cycles. TCRdb used MiXCR to reprocess the 5' RACE reads, holding one entry per CDR3 protein. The table has 700,000 to 950,000 distinct CDR3 sequences, nearly 60% seen once. Sequencing input: blood. Source of these receptors: a man aged 25 to 40 in good health.

The chain links TRBV12-3 or TRBV12-4 to TRBJ2-5, with 9 bases fitting TRBD1. The J call is in doubt because the DNA end fits TRBJ2-7 better. This CDR3 has 15 amino acids. In DNA, the CDR3 is TGTGCCAGCAGTTTTGGACAGGGGCCCTCCTACGAGCAGTACTTC. Translated: CASSFGQGPSYEQYF.

This sequence joins TRBV7-8 and TRBJ2-7, with TRBD2 identical over 7 bases. The DNA end is a closer match to TRBJ2-5, so the J assignment may be wrong. Germline assignment: CDR1 SGHVS and CDR2 FQNEAQ. CDR3 length: 13 amino acids. The DNA of the CDR3 is TGTGCCAGCAGCGCTCGGGGGGACGAGACCCAGTACTTC. The encoded protein is CASSARGDETQYF.

V usage is TRBV6-6 and J usage is TRBJ2-1; the D gene is possibly TRBD2 (9 bases). V lost 6 bases and J lost 9, with 21 bases in between. This CDR3 comprises 15 residues. From germline, CDR1 is MNHNY and CDR2 SVGAGI (reference sequence). The CDR3: CASRDRGLAFGEQFF. The CDR3 region has the DNA TGTGCCAGCAGAGACAGGGGACTAGCCTTTGGTGAGCAGTTCTTC.

The table lists this clonotype with a few counts. V usage is TRBV27 and J usage is TRBJ2-1; TRBD2 matches at 7 bases. There are 16 residues in the CDR3. Trimming removed 2 bases from V and 0 bases from J; junction bases left unmatched: 4. CDR1 and CDR2 from the germline V gene are MNHEY and SMNVEV (reference sequence). CDR3: CASSLLGGSSYNEQFF. The CDR3 DNA reads TGTGCCAGCAGTTTACTCGGGGGGAGCTCCTACAATGAGCAGTTCTTC.

The rearrangement joins TRBV2 to TRBJ1-4; D is undetermined. V lost 10 bases to trimming and J lost 3 bases, with 12 bases between them. The germline CDR1 and CDR2 sequences are SNHLY and FYNNEI. CDR3 length equals 13 residues. In DNA form, the CDR3 reads TGTGCCACAAGGGCAGACGCTAATGAAAAACTGTTTTTT. Encoded protein: CATRADANEKLFF. Filled out from reference TRBV2 and TRBJ1-4, the complete variable domain reads EPEVTQTPSHQVTQMGQEVILRCVPISNHLYFYWYRQILGQKVEFLVSFYNNEISEKSEIFDDQFSVERPDGSNFTLKIRSTKLEDSAMYFCATRADANEKLFFGSGTQLSVL.

In this sample, this clonotype turned up a few times. The chain recombines TRBV20-1 with TRBJ2-5; D not certain. CDR1 and CDR2 from the germline V gene are DFQATT and SNEGSKA (reference sequence). V was trimmed by 4 bases and J by 2 bases, leaving 11 bases between them. The CDR3 runs 13 residues. The CDR3 bases are TGCAGTGCTACGAGACGCCTACAAGAGACCCAGTACTTC. Protein: CSATRRLQETQYF.

The chain employs TRBV20-1 and TRBJ2-5; possible D gene TRBD2, 6 bases. The germline V gene encodes CDR1 DFQATT and CDR2 SNEGSKA (reference sequence). Trimming pared 3 bases from V and 0 bases from J, leaving 8 bases between. CDR3 length: 13 residues. The CDR3 is CSARWDYQETQYF. For the CDR3, the DNA is TGCAGTGCTAGGTGGGACTACCAAGAGACCCAGTACTTC.

The rearrangement links TRBV11-2 to TRBJ2-1, with TRBD2 matching over 14 bases. Per the germline V gene, CDR1 is SGHAT and CDR2 is FQNNGV. Trimming removed 5 bases from V and 0 bases from J; junction bases left unmatched: 9. The CDR3 extends over 19 amino acids. Here the CDR3 reads CASSRPGLAGVLSYNEQFF. CDR3 sequence (DNA): TGTGCCAGCAGCCGTCCGGGACTAGCGGGGGTGCTCTCCTACAATGAGCAGTTCTTC.

This clonotype was detected once. The chain joins TRBV25-1 to TRBJ2-7, with D unclear. The CDR3 consists of 13 residues. Per germline, CDR1 MGHDK and CDR2 SYGVNS. V was trimmed by 6 bases and J by 1 base, leaving 10 bases between them. DNA for the CDR3: TGTGCCAGCAGAGACCAGGAGTCCTACGAGCAGTACTTC. This codes for CASRDQESYEQYF.

This clonotype came up a few times. The chain couples TRBV29-1 to TRBJ2-5; tentatively, D is TRBD1 or TRBD2 (6 bases each). Germline lookup yields CDR1 SQVTM and CDR2 ANQGSEA. V was cut by 0 bases and J by 11 bases, with 22 bases left in between. This CDR3 has 15 amino acids. The CDR3 coding sequence is TGCAGCGTTGAAGACGACAGGTTGAGACCTCGGGAGCAGTACTTC. Translated: CSVEDDRLRPREQYF.

The chain joins TRBV5-1 to TRBJ2-1, with 8 bases that match TRBD2. The germline CDR1 and CDR2 sequences are SGHRS and YFSETQ. The CDR3 length is 15 residues. Trimming at V came to 5 bases and at J to 6 bases, leaving 10 bases not matched to a gene. CDR3 sequence (DNA): TGCGCCAGCAGGCCTGCCGGGACTAGTCGCAATGAGCAGTTCTTC. Residues: CASRPAGTSRNEQFF.

The CDR3 DNA is TGTGCCAGCAGTGTGAGGACTCATCAGCCCCAGCATTTT. Translation: CASSVRTHQPQHF. The chain is built from TRBV2 and TRBJ1-5; no clear D. CDR1 is SNHLY, CDR2 FYNNEI, per germline. This CDR3 spans 13 amino acids. V was shortened by 4 bases and J by 5 bases, with 9 bases between the two germline ends.

This sequence joins TRBV7-6 and TRBJ2-6, with a weak D call TRBD1 (5 bases). The CDR3 runs 19 residues. Germline V CDR1 and CDR2: SGHVS, FNYEAQ. Trimming pared 0 bases from V and 2 bases from J, leaving 17 bases between. Here the CDR3 reads CASSLAPAGMVAGANVLTF. CDR3 sequence (DNA): TGTGCCAGCAGCTTAGCCCCGGCAGGGATGGTTGCTGGGGCCAACGTCCTGACTTTC.

The rearrangement joins TRBV6-4 to TRBJ2-1; a possible D gene is TRBD1 (5 bases). The germline V gene encodes CDR1 MRHNA and CDR2 SNTAGT. The CDR3 has 16 residues. Between the trimmed V and J ends, which lost 5 bases and 4 bases, there was a span of 18 bases. The CDR3 DNA is TGTGCCAGCAGTCAAGTGATCTGGGGCACTTACAATGAGCAGTTCTTC. The encoded protein is CASSQVIWGTYNEQFF.

This clonotype came up a few times. The gene calls are TRBV12-5 and TRBJ2-3; D uncertain. This CDR3 spans 12 amino acids. The V and J ends lost 4 bases and 1 base respectively, with 3 bases between them. The germline V gene has CDR1 LGHNT and CDR2 FRNRAP. The DNA of the CDR3 is TGTGCTAGTGGTTCTGGCACAGATACGCAGTATTTT. This encodes CASGSGTDTQYF. Full variable domain (missing parts from reference TRBV12-5 and TRBJ2-3): DARVTQTPRHKVTEMGQEVTMRCQPILGHNTVFWYRQTMMQGLELLAYFRNRAPLDDSGMPKDRFSAEMPDATLATLKIQPSEPRDSAVYFCASGSGTDTQYFGPGTRLTVL.

The V call is TRBV20-1, the J call TRBJ2-7; 7 nucleotides agree with TRBD2. CDR1 is DFQATT, CDR2 SNEGSKA, per germline (reference sequence). The V gene end was trimmed by 5 bases and the J gene end by 2 bases; junction bases not matched to a gene: 6. This CDR3 region has 13 residues. CDR3 protein: CSARDYPTYEQYF. The CDR3 region has the DNA TGCAGTGCTCGGGACTACCCGACCTACGAGCAGTACTTC.

This chain connects TRBV7-6 to TRBJ2-4; D possibly uses TRBD1 or TRBD2 (6 bases each). Germline V gene data show CDR1 as SGHVS and CDR2 as FNYEAQ. V was pared by 4 bases and J by 13 bases, with 23 bases between. This CDR3 has 15 amino acids. Here the CDR3 DNA reads TGTGCCAGCAGCTCTACCCAGGGGCCGCAACGGGAGCAGTACTTC. Translating gives CASSSTQGPQREQYF.

This clonotype was seen repeatedly, ten times or more. V and J are TRBV7-9 and TRBJ2-3, with 9 bases lining up with TRBD2. Trimming removed 5 bases from V and 4 bases from J; junction bases left unmatched: 7. This CDR3 comprises 15 residues. In germline, CDR1 is SEHNR, CDR2 FQNEAQ (reference sequence). The CDR3 DNA reads TGTGCCAGCAGCAGTGATAGCGGGAGTGCAGATACGCAGTATTTT. It is translated as CASSSDSGSADTQYF. Full variable domain (outside the CDR3, taken from reference TRBV7-9 and TRBJ2-3): DTGVSQNPRHKITKRGQNVTFRCDPISEHNRLYWYRQTLGQGPEFLTYFQNEAQLEKSRLLSDRFSAERPKGSFSTLEIQRTEQGDSAMYLCASSSDSGSADTQYFGPGTRLTVL.

The chain links TRBV4-3 to TRBJ2-1; 9 positions agree with TRBD2. The CDR3 is 15 amino acids. J gave up 6 bases and V 0 bases, and 3 bases lay outside the gene matches. Germline assignment: CDR1 LGHNA and CDR2 YSLEER. In DNA form, the CDR3 reads TGCGCCAGCAGCCAAGAGGGACTAGCAACCAATGAGCAGTTCTTC. Protein product: CASSQEGLATNEQFF.

This chain joins TRBV7-6 and TRBJ2-1; D remains unclear. The end of the DNA aligns better with TRBJ2-7, so the J call may be wrong. Germline V gene lookup returns CDR1 SGHVS and CDR2 FNYEAQ. The CDR3 has 14 amino acids. DNA for the CDR3: TGTGCCAGCAGCTGGGCCGGGCGCGACCACGAGCAGTACTTC. Translated: CASSWAGRDHEQYF.

The rearrangement links TRBV28 to TRBJ2-7; D might be TRBD2 (6 bases). The CDR3 runs 12 residues. Trimming pared 2 bases from V and 9 bases from J, leaving 11 bases between. From germline, CDR1 is MDHEN and CDR2 SYDVKM. CDR3 DNA sequence: TGTGCCAGCAGTTTACTCCTCGGGGGGCAGTACTTC. This encodes CASSLLLGGQYF.

The chain joins TRBV12-3 or TRBV12-4 to TRBJ2-4; tentatively, D is TRBD1 (6 bases). The J call may not be correct, given that the DNA end is closer to TRBJ2-7. The CDR3 consists of 15 residues. In nucleotides, the CDR3 is TGTGCCAGCAGTTCAGGACAGCGCCCCTCCTACGAGCAGTACTTC. Protein sequence: CASSSGQRPSYEQYF.

The V call is TRBV7-9, the J call TRBJ2-1; maybe TRBD2 (5 bases). The V gene's germline CDR1 is SEHNR and CDR2 FQNEAQ (reference sequence). The CDR3 extends over 17 amino acids. Trimming shortened V by 2 bases and J by 5 bases, and 19 bases separated the two germline ends. The CDR3 sequence: CASSLRATGVANNEQFF. The CDR3 bases are TGTGCCAGCAGCTTAAGGGCGACCGGGGTCGCTAACAATGAGCAGTTCTTC.

The gene calls are TRBV12-5 and TRBJ2-5; 9 bases fit TRBD1. This CDR3 spans 16 amino acids. V shed 6 bases, J shed 1 base, and the junction held 9 bases outside the gene matches. Germline V gene sequence: CDR1 LGHNT, CDR2 FRNRAP. CDR3 sequence (DNA): TGTGCTAGTGGAACCGGGACAGGGACCCTCCAAGAGACCCAGTACTTC. It encodes CASGTGTGTLQETQYF.

The chain recombines TRBV14 with TRBJ2-5, with D perhaps being TRBD1 or TRBD2 (5 bases each). The V gene's germline CDR1 is SGHDN and CDR2 FVKESK. The CDR3 contains 16 residues. V lost 4 bases and J lost 11, with 26 bases in between. The CDR3 reads CASSLGTWGMSAEQYF. The CDR3 region has the DNA TGTGCCAGCAGCCTCGGGACGTGGGGGATGTCAGCGGAGCAGTACTTC.

The chain has TRBV2 and TRBJ1-5; D unclear. The CDR3 has 13 amino acids. V lost 11 bases and J lost 5, with 16 bases in between. Germline V lookup: CDR1 SNHLY, CDR2 FYNNEI. Written as DNA, the CDR3 is TGTGCCTCCAAAGGGAACGGAGATCAGCCCCAGCATTTT. It translates to CASKGNGDQPQHF.

CDR3 protein: CSASGLADSTDTQYF. Here the CDR3 DNA reads TGCAGTGCTAGCGGGCTAGCGGATAGCACAGATACGCAGTATTTT. The chain employs TRBV20-1 and TRBJ2-3; TRBD2 matches 7 bases. Unmatched junction bases numbered 6, after V lost 3 bases and J lost 0 bases. CDR1 and CDR2 from the germline V gene are DFQATT and SNEGSKA (reference sequence). This CDR3 comprises 15 residues.

This clonotype was observed a few times. The V gene is TRBV20-1, the J gene TRBJ2-5; 7 bases are shared with TRBD2. Per the germline V gene, CDR1 is DFQATT and CDR2 is SNEGSKA (reference sequence). CDR3 length: 13 amino acids. Unmatched junction bases numbered 9, after V lost 6 bases and J lost 5 bases. CDR3 protein: CSADRAGLETQYF. DNA for the CDR3: TGCAGTGCAGACAGAGCGGGGCTGGAGACCCAGTACTTC.

This clonotype showed up just a few times. The genes are TRBV20-1 and TRBJ2-7; 11 bases line up with TRBD2. This CDR3 comprises 15 residues. The V gene end was trimmed by 5 bases and the J gene end by 4 bases; junction bases not matched to a gene: 10. CDR1 and CDR2 from the germline V gene are DFQATT and SNEGSKA (reference sequence). The CDR3 DNA follows: TGCAGTGCTCGTCAGCCGGGACTAGCGGATTACGAGCAGTACTTC. Amino acids: CSARQPGLADYEQYF.

The J gene is TRBJ2-5, the V gene TRBV11-2; TRBD2 matches 8 bases. Germline V gene data show CDR1 as SGHAT and CDR2 as FQNNGV. V lost 1 base and J lost 13; bases outside the gene matches: 11. The CDR3 length is 14 residues. The DNA of the CDR3 is TGTGCCAGCAGCTTAGGAGGCCGAGCGGGAGTTGCGTACTTC. Its protein product is CASSLGGRAGVAYF.

The rearrangement joins TRBV20-1 to TRBJ2-4, with no clear D. The J call may be wrong; the DNA end is better matched by TRBJ2-7. This CDR3 comprises 13 residues. Germline V gene sequence: CDR1 DFQATT, CDR2 SNEGSKA (reference sequence). The CDR3 loop reads CSARREIHYEQYF. CDR3 coding DNA: TGCAGTGCTAGACGCGAGATCCACTACGAGCAGTACTTC.

This clonotype was seen more than once but under ten times. The chain employs TRBV20-1 and TRBJ1-6; maybe TRBD1 (5 bases). The CDR3 is 14 amino acids. The V gene's germline CDR1 is DFQATT and CDR2 SNEGSKA (reference sequence). V lost 6 bases and J 8 bases, leaving 17 bases between the germline ends. CDR3 sequence reads: CSAGDSEGHSPLHF. In DNA, the CDR3 is TGCAGTGCCGGGGACTCGGAGGGCCATTCACCCCTCCACTTT.